Shown below are 16 T cell receptor beta chains from a single sample sequenced in a study of siplizumab effects on memory and regulatory T cells. Method: immunoSEQ multiplex PCR; TCRdb's copy keeps in-frame clones and lacks some. The table includes 50,000 to 55,000 clones, about 97% detected once. The sample taken for sequencing was naive CD4+ T cells sorted from blood. The receptors were sampled from a human donor in good health.

CDR3 nucleotide sequence: TGTGCCAGCAGTACTACAGGGGCAGATACGCAGTATTTT. As protein: CASSTTGADTQYF. The J gene is TRBJ2-3, the V gene TRBV7-3; 7 positions agree with TRBD1. The CDR3 consists of 13 residues. Per germline, CDR1 SGHTA and CDR2 FQGTGA. The J segment lost 4 bases and the V segment lost 6 bases, leaving 4 bases of the junction unmatched.

This chain connects TRBV30 to TRBJ2-1; D perhaps matches TRBD2 (6 bases). The V end was cut by 8 bases, the J end by 8 bases, with 19 bases between. The germline V gene encodes CDR1 GTSNPN and CDR2 SVGIG (reference sequence). The CDR3 is made up of 13 amino acids. The DNA for the CDR3 is TGTGCCGCGCGCCGCGGGATTCACTATGAGCAGTTCTTC. This translates into CAARRGIHYEQFF. Looking up the rest from reference TRBV30 and TRBJ2-1 gives the full variable domain: SQTIHQWPATLVQPVGSPLSLECTVEGTSNPNLYWYRQAAGRGLQLLFYSVGIGQISSEVPQNLSASRPQDRQFILSSKKLLLSDSGFYLCAARRGIHYEQFFGPGTRLTVL.

The chain couples TRBV18 to TRBJ2-1; D gene ambiguous. CDR1 and CDR2 (germline): KGHSH, LQKENI. The CDR3 runs to 13 residues. V lost 0 bases, J lost 8 bases, and 8 bases lay in between. The CDR3, as DNA: TGTGCCAGCTCACCACCCGGACGACATGAGCAGTTCTTC. Protein product: CASSPPGRHEQFF.

This clone was recorded once. The rearrangement joins TRBV19 to TRBJ2-3, with 14 bases aligning to TRBD2. The V gene's germline CDR1 is LNHDA and CDR2 SQIVND (reference sequence). The CDR3 covers 19 residues. V was clipped by 5 bases and J by 3 bases; unmatched bases: 13. Written as DNA, the CDR3 is TGTGCCAGTAGTGTAAGTCAGACCGGGACTAGCGGGAGAACAGATACGCAGTATTTT. It is translated as CASSVSQTGTSGRTDTQYF.

V and J are TRBV6-6 and TRBJ1-1; D is perhaps TRBD1 (5 bases). Deletions cut 7 bases from V and 3 bases from J, with 18 bases between. Germline V CDR1 and CDR2: MNHNY, SVGAGI (reference sequence). The CDR3 runs to 15 residues. The CDR3 here is CASNNFGTEDTEAFF. The CDR3 DNA sequence: TGTGCCAGCAACAATTTTGGGACCGAAGACACTGAAGCTTTCTTT.

V and J are TRBV12-2 and TRBJ2-3; the table's TRBD2 call for D was not verified on the DNA. TRBV12-2 is described as a pseudogene. The CDR3 runs 21 residues. The CDR3 DNA sequence: TGTGCAAGTCGCTTAGCGCGGGTAGTCATCAAGACTAGCGAAAGGGGAAATACGCAGTATTTT. It yields the protein CASRLARVVIKTSERGNTQYF.

V and J are TRBV19 and TRBJ1-5, with a tentative D call TRBD1 (5 bases). CDR1 and CDR2 from the germline V gene are LNHDA and SQIVND (reference sequence). This CDR3 spans 15 amino acids. Trimming stripped 1 base from V and 6 bases from J, with 13 bases between. CDR3 in amino acids: CASSIGRRGTQPQHF. As DNA, the CDR3 is TGTGCCAGTAGTATAGGACGGAGGGGTACTCAGCCCCAGCATTTT.

This chain connects TRBV2 to TRBJ1-1, with a possible D match to TRBD1 (5 bases). Germline V gene data show CDR1 as SNHLY and CDR2 as FYNNEI. The CDR3 has 15 amino acids. V gave up 7 bases and J gave up 0 bases, with 15 bases separating them. The CDR3 loop is CASTWGFGLNTEAFF. CDR3 coding DNA: TGTGCCAGCACTTGGGGGTTTGGACTGAACACTGAAGCTTTCTTT.

The J gene is TRBJ2-2, the V gene TRBV27; 14 bases line up with TRBD2. The CDR3 has 18 residues. V gave up 3 bases and J gave up 4 bases; unmatched junction bases: 7. CDR1 and CDR2 (germline): MNHEY, SMNVEV (reference sequence). In nucleotides, the CDR3 is TGTGCCAGCAGTTTCCTCGGGACTAGCGGGAGTGGCACCGGGGAGCTGTTTTTT. This translates into CASSFLGTSGSGTGELFF.

The J gene is TRBJ1-5, the V gene TRBV19, with 9 bases aligning to TRBD1. Per the germline V gene, CDR1 is LNHDA and CDR2 is SQIVND (reference sequence). The J segment lost 6 bases and the V segment lost 5 bases, leaving 5 bases of the junction unmatched. This CDR3 has 14 amino acids. As DNA, the CDR3 is TGTGCCAGTAGTGCACGGACAGGGGTTCAGCCCCAGCATTTT. It codes for CASSARTGVQPQHF.

Only one count was recorded for this clone. V and J are TRBV6-6 and TRBJ2-5, with D hard to call. The germline CDR1 and CDR2 sequences are MNHNY and SVGAGI (reference sequence). Trimming took off 5 bases at V and 1 base at J, with 14 bases between the two ends. CDR3 size: 15 residues. The CDR3 reads CASSRTRTVQETQYF. The DNA for the CDR3 is TGTGCCAGCAGTCGCACAAGGACGGTCCAAGAGACCCAGTACTTC.

V gene TRBV4-1 combines with J gene TRBJ2-3; 11 bases fit TRBD2. Trimming removed 3 bases from V and 2 bases from J; junction bases left unmatched: 4. Germline V lookup: CDR1 MGHRA, CDR2 YSYEKL. This CDR3 has 16 amino acids. CDR3 residues: CASSQGTSGATDTQYF. The CDR3 DNA sequence: TGCGCCAGCAGCCAGGGGACTAGCGGAGCCACAGATACGCAGTATTTT.

The chain joins TRBV18 to TRBJ1-1; D gene unclear. With 2 bases removed from V and 7 bases from J, the gap between germline ends came to 8 bases. CDR3 length equals 12 residues. Germline assignment: CDR1 KGHSH and CDR2 LQKENI. CDR3 nucleotides: TGTGCCAGCTCACCAGACGGGTTTGAAGCTTTCTTT. Its translation is CASSPDGFEAFF. Using reference TRBV18 and TRBJ1-1 for the parts outside the CDR3, the full variable domain is NAGVMQNPRHLVRRRGQEARLRCSPMKGHSHVYWYRQLPEEGLKFMVYLQKENIIDESGMPKERFSAEFPKEGPSILRIQQVVRGDSAAYFCASSPDGFEAFFGQGTRLTVV.

The chain carries TRBV19 and TRBJ2-4; 16 nucleotides agree with TRBD2. The CDR3 has 22 residues. Germline V CDR1 and CDR2: LNHDA, SQIVND (reference sequence). V lost 7 bases, J lost 0 bases, and 18 bases stayed unmatched. The chain's CDR3 is CASTQRWGGTSGRGIAKNIQYF. As DNA, the CDR3 is TGTGCCAGTACCCAAAGGTGGGGAGGGACTAGCGGGAGGGGGATAGCCAAAAACATTCAGTACTTC.

V usage is TRBV7-2 and J usage is TRBJ2-7; D is possibly TRBD2 (5 bases). CDR3 length: 14 residues. Germline values: CDR1 SGHTA, CDR2 FQGNSA. The V end lost 5 bases, the J end lost 1 base, and 12 bases lay between the germline ends. The CDR3 protein is CASSQGGGSYEQYF. Written as DNA, the CDR3 is TGTGCCAGCAGCCAAGGCGGCGGGTCCTACGAGCAGTACTTC.

This sequence joins TRBV7-8 and TRBJ2-7; 13 bases align to TRBD2. This CDR3 comprises 18 residues. V gave up 5 bases and J gave up 7 bases; unmatched junction bases: 17. Looked up from germline, CDR1 is SGHVS and CDR2 is FQNEAQ. The CDR3 region has the DNA TGTGCCAGCAGCCCAAGGGGGCGCACTAGCGGGAGGGCGGGGGAGCAGTACTTC. Translating it yields CASSPRGRTSGRAGEQYF.